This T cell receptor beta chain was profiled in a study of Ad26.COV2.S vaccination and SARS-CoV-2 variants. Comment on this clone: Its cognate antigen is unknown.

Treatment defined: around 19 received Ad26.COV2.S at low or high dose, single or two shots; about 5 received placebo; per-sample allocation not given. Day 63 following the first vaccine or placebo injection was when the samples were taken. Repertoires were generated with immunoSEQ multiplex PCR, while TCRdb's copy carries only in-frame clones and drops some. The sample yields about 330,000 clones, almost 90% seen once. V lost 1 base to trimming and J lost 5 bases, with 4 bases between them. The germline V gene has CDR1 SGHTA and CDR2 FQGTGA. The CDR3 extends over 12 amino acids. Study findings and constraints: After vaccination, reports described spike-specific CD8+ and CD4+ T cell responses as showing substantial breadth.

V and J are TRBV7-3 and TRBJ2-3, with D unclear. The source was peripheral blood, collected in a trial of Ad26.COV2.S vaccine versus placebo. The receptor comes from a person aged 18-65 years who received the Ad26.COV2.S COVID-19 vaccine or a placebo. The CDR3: CASSLKGDTQYF. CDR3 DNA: TGTGCCAGCAGCTTAAAAGGAGATACGCAGTATTTT.